Listed here are 11 T cell receptor beta chains from one sample, sequenced in a study of shared clonotypes between healthy human individuals. Sequencing used immunoSEQ multiplex PCR; TCRdb keeps in-frame clones, though not all of them. The sample consists of some 790,000 clones, over 60% of them appearing once. Sequencing input: memory CD4+ T cells sorted from blood. The subset denotes: CD45RA-negative fraction. All receptors come from a woman aged 25-40 years in good health.

J is TRBJ2-7 and V is TRBV5-4, with TRBD1 identical over 9 bases. Germline CDR1 and CDR2: SGHNT and YYREEE (reference sequence). This CDR3 is 16 amino acids long. The V and J ends lost 6 bases and 0 bases, in that order; junction bases with no gene match: 10. CDR3 coding DNA: TGTGCCAGCACCAAACAGGGGGCCCTCAGCTCCTACGAGCAGTACTTC. Protein product: CASTKQGALSSYEQYF.

This clone was seen only a few times. The chain couples TRBV6-5 to TRBJ1-5; D call uncertain. V shed 0 bases and J shed 4 bases, with 10 bases lying between them. Germline V gene lookup returns CDR1 MNHEY and CDR2 SVGAGI. This CDR3 has 15 residues. The CDR3 sequence is CASSYSMSSNQPQHF. The DNA of the CDR3 is TGTGCCAGCAGTTACTCGATGAGCAGTAATCAGCCCCAGCATTTT.

This sequence joins TRBV4-1 and TRBJ2-7, with TRBD2 identical over 9 bases. CDR1 and CDR2 from the germline V gene are MGHRA and YSYEKL. The CDR3 has 16 amino acids. The V and J ends lost 0 bases and 6 bases, in that order; junction bases with no gene match: 9. CDR3 DNA: TGCGCCAGCAGCCAAGATCCTCGCGGGAGGGCGGGCGAGCAGTACTTC. Protein: CASSQDPRGRAGEQYF.

To note about this clone: Different DNA sequences within this sample yield the same CDR3. V usage is TRBV6-6 and J usage is TRBJ1-1; no firm D call. CDR3 size: 12 residues. Germline-derived CDR1 and CDR2 are MNHNY and SVGAGI (reference sequence). The V end lost 3 bases, the J end lost 3 bases, and 5 bases lay between the germline ends. Here the CDR3 reads CASSYSDTEAFF. CDR3 sequence (DNA): TGTGCCAGCAGTTATTCGGACACTGAAGCTTTCTTT.

This clone was counted ten times or more. The chain recombines TRBV19 with TRBJ2-5; D is ambiguous. The CDR3 runs to 14 residues. Looked up from germline, CDR1 is LNHDA and CDR2 is SQIVND (reference sequence). Trimming removed 3 bases from V and 2 bases from J, with 10 bases in between. In DNA form, the CDR3 reads TGTGCCAGTAGTATCGCGCTTCTACAAGAGACCCAGTACTTC. Amino acid sequence: CASSIALLQETQYF. Supplemented by reference TRBV19 and TRBJ2-5, the full variable domain reads DGGITQSPKYLFRKEGQNVTLSCEQNLNHDAMYWYRQDPGQGLRLIYYSQIVNDFQKGDIAEGYSVSREKKESFPLTVTSAQKNPTAFYLCASSIALLQETQYFGPGTRLLVL.

The gene calls are TRBV15 and TRBJ2-7; the D is unclear. V lost 6 bases to trimming and J lost 6 bases, with 12 bases between them. The CDR3 spans 12 residues. Germline V gene lookup returns CDR1 LNHNV and CDR2 YYDKDF (reference sequence). The CDR3 coding sequence is TGTGCCACCAGTAGTTCGCCGGGCGAGCAGTACTTC. Protein: CATSSSPGEQYF.

This sequence joins TRBV28 and TRBJ2-5; D not resolved. The CDR3 is 13 amino acids. V shed 6 bases and J shed 7 bases, with 15 bases lying between them. Germline V CDR1 and CDR2: MDHEN, SYDVKM. The CDR3 region has the DNA TGTGCCAGCAGCCTCGTGGGAAAGGTGACCCAGTACTTC. Translation gives CASSLVGKVTQYF.

V and J are TRBV4-1 and TRBJ2-6, with a tentative D call TRBD2 (6 bases). Germline V gene sequence: CDR1 MGHRA, CDR2 YSYEKL. Trimming shortened V by 6 bases and J by 1 base, and 13 bases separated the two germline ends. The CDR3 spans 16 residues. CDR3 sequence: CASRIRESSGANVLTF. The CDR3 DNA sequence: TGCGCCAGCAGAATCCGGGAGTCATCTGGGGCCAACGTCCTGACTTTC.

The chain employs TRBV28 and TRBJ2-7; TRBD2 might be the D (6 bases). The germline V gene has CDR1 MDHEN and CDR2 SYDVKM. The V end lost 6 bases, the J end lost 8 bases, and 26 bases lay between the germline ends. CDR3 length: 16 residues. CDR3 nucleotides: TGTGCCAGCAGCACCCTGGGAGGCTCTAGAGGGGCGAAGCAGTACTTC. Protein: CASSTLGGSRGAKQYF.

This clone was counted between two and nine times. The chain couples TRBV6-6 to TRBJ2-1; 11 nucleotides match TRBD2. The CDR3 runs to 16 residues. Germline lookup yields CDR1 MNHNY and CDR2 SVGAGI (reference sequence). V lost 6 bases to trimming and J lost 7 bases; unmatched junction nucleotides: 11. CDR3 sequence: CASSLAGGSGSNEQFF. The DNA of the CDR3 is TGTGCCAGCAGCCTAGCGGGGGGTAGCGGGAGTAATGAGCAGTTCTTC.

As for this clone: The germline gene is not matched at one end of the junction; a read error may be the cause. V gene TRBV5-1 combines with J gene TRBJ1-4, with unresolved D. The germline V gene has CDR1 SGHRS and CDR2 YFSETQ. The CDR3 sequence is 14 residues long. CDR3 sequence (DNA): TGCGCCAGCAGTTTGGCAGGAAATAATGAAAAACTGTTTTTT. It specifies CASSLAGNNEKLFF. The full variable domain, its missing parts supplied by reference TRBV5-1 and TRBJ1-4, is KAGVTQTPRYLIKTRGQQVTLSCSPISGHRSVSWYQQTPGQGLQFLFEYFSETQRNKGNFPGRFSGRQFSNSRSEMNVSTLELGDSALYLCASSLAGNNEKLFFGSGTQLSVL.